These T cell receptor beta chains were read from a single sample in a study of blood T cell repertoires in COVID-19. The protocol was immunoSEQ multiplex PCR, while the TCRdb copy is restricted to in-frame clones and leaves out a portion. The sample shows over 200,000 clones, roughly 80% of them seen only once. Input material: peripheral blood. Receptors originate from a human donor in a cohort sampled during active COVID-19. The CDR3 runs from the conserved cysteine through the conserved F or W. A D gene is named only where the DNA matches it firmly. Size is stated for part of the rows, as once, few or many counts, or as a class when the clone is expanded.

d_call,clone_size,v_call,j_call,cdr3_aa,cdr3_nt
.,few,TRBV6-1,TRBJ1-4,CASSEGGGGEKLFF,TGTGCCAGCAGTGAAGGGGGAGGTGGTGAAAAACTGTTTTTT
TRBD1,.,TRBV7-9,TRBJ1-3,CASSTSTGRGNTIYF,TGTGCCAGCAGCACATCGACAGGGCGGGGAAACACCATATATTTT
.,.,TRBV11-3,TRBJ2-7,CASSLGLRNHEQYF,TGTGCCAGCAGCCTGGGACTCCGGAATCACGAGCAGTACTTC
TRBD2,.,TRBV28,TRBJ2-7,CASSLPPGAGGLGEQYF,TGTGCCAGCAGTTTACCCCCGGGGGCGGGAGGTTTGGGTGAGCAGTACTTC
.,.,TRBV28,TRBJ2-7,CASSLARRGAYEQYF,TGTGCCAGCAGTTTAGCTCGGCGGGGAGCCTACGAGCAGTACTTC
.,.,TRBV6-5,TRBJ2-7,CASSYSGSYEQYF,TGTGCCAGCAGTTACTCGGGGAGCTACGAGCAGTACTTC
.,.,TRBV27,TRBJ1-2,CASSLSNSYGYTF,TGTGCCAGCAGTTTATCGAACTCCTATGGCTACACCTTC
.,.,TRBV9,TRBJ2-5,CASSEGAGVMETQYF,TGTGCCAGCAGCGAGGGAGCAGGGGTAATGGAGACCCAGTACTTC
TRBD1,.,TRBV9,TRBJ1-1,CASSPQGGNTEAFF,TGTGCCAGCAGTCCTCAGGGGGGGAACACTGAAGCTTTCTTT
.,few,TRBV19,TRBJ2-5,CASSIGLAGETQYF,TGTGCCAGTAGTATAGGGCTAGCCGGAGAGACCCAGTACTTC
.,once,TRBV29-1,TRBJ2-7,CSVEDGSEQYF,TGCAGCGTTGAAGACGGTTCCGAGCAGTACTTC
TRBD1,.,TRBV11-2,TRBJ1-1,CASSPGGQLNTEAFF,TGTGCCAGCAGCCCAGGGGGTCAGCTGAACACTGAAGCTTTCTTT
TRBD1,few,TRBV19,TRBJ1-2,CATSPGDRDYGYTF,TGTGCCACCTCACCGGGGGACAGGGACTATGGCTACACCTTC
.,.,TRBV6-2/TRBV6-3,TRBJ2-6,CASSWDTSSGANVLTF,TGTGCCAGCAGCTGGGACACCAGCTCTGGGGCCAACGTCCTGACTTTC